Below, 3 T cell receptor beta chains from the same sample are listed, as sequenced in a study of T cell repertoires in cytomegalovirus infection. These receptors have no known antigen. Each CDR3 protein is one row after TCRdb ran MiXCR on the reads. The table includes about 900,000 distinct CDR3 sequences, more than 25% detected once. This sample comprised cultured CD8+ T cells from PBMCs, obtained from culture after CMV antigen stimulation. The source of these receptors is a human donor in good health (CMV status not recorded). Some clones in this sample may be carry-over from other donors' samples.

The chain recombines TRBV7-9 with TRBJ1-5; the match to TRBD1 covers 10 bases. CDR3 size: 14 residues. CDR1 SEHNR and CDR2 FQNEAQ come from the germline V gene (reference sequence). V lost 5 bases, J lost 9 bases, and 7 bases stayed unmatched. CDR3: CASSPGGQGWPQHF. CDR3 bases: TGTGCCAGCAGCCCAGGGGGACAGGGGTGGCCCCAGCATTTT.

This clonotype showed up many times. The chain's CDR3 is CASSEAVRQGPGNTIYF. In DNA, the CDR3 is TGTGCCAGCAGTGAAGCGGTGAGACAGGGACCTGGAAACACCATATATTTT. The V call is TRBV6-1, the J call TRBJ1-3, with 7 bases fitting TRBD1. The CDR3 is 17 residues long. In germline, CDR1 is MNHNS, CDR2 SASEGT. V gave up 0 bases and J gave up 2 bases; unmatched junction bases: 7.

This clonotype was detected only a few times. V usage is TRBV6-2 or TRBV6-3 and J usage is TRBJ1-4; D gene unclear. Germline CDR1 is MNHEY and CDR2 is SVGEGT. CDR3 length equals 16 residues. Trimming stripped 4 bases from V and 0 bases from J, with 12 bases between. The CDR3 spells CASSLRVVATNEKLFF. Here the CDR3 DNA reads TGTGCCAGCAGTTTAAGAGTGGTTGCAACTAATGAAAAACTGTTTTTT.